What follows describes a single T cell receptor (beta chain). What it binds is not known. The treatment here: some 19 received Ad26.COV2.S at low or high dose, single or two shots; 5 received placebo; per-sample allocation not given. Sampling was done on day 63 after the first vaccine or placebo injection. The V gene's germline CDR1 is MNHEY and CDR2 SVGEGT. The CDR3 sequence is 12 residues long. Germline trimming cut 5 bases from V and 12 bases from J; bases unmatched to any gene: 7. Profiled with immunoSEQ multiplex PCR; TCRdb holds only in-frame clones, not every one. Counted here are around 450,000 clones, roughly 87% occurring once; the ten biggest clones make up about 2.7%. This record comes from a study of Ad26.COV2.S vaccination and SARS-CoV-2 variants. As for the study in general: Intramuscular Ad26.COV2.S at 5x10^10 or 1x10^11 viral particles.

Study-wide results and limits: Ad26.COV2.S recipients had broader spike-specific TCRs (P = 0.0014).

This specimen consisted of peripheral blood, obtained in a trial of Ad26.COV2.S vaccine versus placebo. This TCR was recovered from a person aged 18-65 years who received the Ad26.COV2.S COVID-19 vaccine or a placebo. The rearrangement joins TRBV6-2 or TRBV6-3 to TRBJ2-1; 7 nucleotides agree with TRBD1. This CDR3 is CASSTRQGRQFF. The CDR3 DNA sequence: TGTGCCAGCAGTACGAGACAGGGAAGGCAGTTCTTC.